These 7 T cell receptor beta chains were all obtained from the same sample, sequenced in a study of blood T cell repertoires in COVID-19 (dated by TCRdb to the early 2020s). The library was prepared using the immunoSEQ multiplex PCR assay. TCRdb retrieved this table from immuneACCESS and kept in-frame rearrangements only. Not all clones are present; in checked studies, unresolved V genes account for under half, and no reason is known for the remainder. In this sample the table shows some 95,000 clones, 85% to 95% of which occur a single time. The ten largest clones capture around 2.3% of the sample. Sequenced: peripheral blood. The receptors originated from a human donor with active COVID-19. The donor label of this sample is uncertain.

The gene calls are TRBV7-9 and TRBJ2-6; D is undetermined. Germline assignment: CDR1 SEHNR and CDR2 FQNEAQ (reference sequence). Trimming shortened V by 9 bases and J by 2 bases, and 8 bases separated the two germline ends. This CDR3 comprises 13 residues. The DNA for the CDR3 is TGTGCCAGTCTAGATGCTGGGGCCAACGTCCTGACTTTC. It specifies CASLDAGANVLTF.

J is TRBJ2-7 and V is TRBV28; TRBD1 matches 9 bases. The CDR3 extends over 14 amino acids. J lost 2 bases, V lost 7 bases, and 6 bases had no gene match. In germline, CDR1 is MDHEN, CDR2 SYDVKM. CDR3 loop: CASNQGQGAYEQYF. The CDR3 DNA reads as TGTGCCAGCAACCAGGGACAGGGAGCCTACGAGCAGTACTTC.

CDR3 residues: CASSLFKLGEEQFF. As DNA, the CDR3 is TGTGCCAGCAGTCTCTTCAAACTCGGGGAAGAGCAGTTCTTC. The chain couples TRBV6-2 or TRBV6-3 to TRBJ2-1; maybe TRBD2 (5 bases). V lost 5 bases and J 10 bases, leaving 18 bases between the germline ends. CDR1 and CDR2 (germline): MNHEY, SVGEGT. CDR3 length equals 14 residues.

The chain employs TRBV28 and TRBJ1-3, with 8 nucleotides matching TRBD1. From germline, CDR1 is MDHEN and CDR2 SYDVKM. This CDR3 is built from 17 residues. Losses at the gene ends were 5 bases for V and 0 bases for J; bases not matched to a gene: 9. The chain's CDR3 is CASSPPVGQGSGNTIYF. The CDR3 DNA is TGTGCCAGCAGTCCCCCCGTTGGACAGGGCTCTGGAAACACCATATATTTT.

V and J are TRBV27 and TRBJ2-3, with 8 bases fitting TRBD1. The CDR3 sequence is 15 residues long. From germline, CDR1 is MNHEY and CDR2 SMNVEV (reference sequence). V was pared by 5 bases and J by 0 bases, with 4 bases of the junction left unmatched. CDR3 nucleotides: TGTGCCAGCAGTCAGGGGGCAGAGAGCACAGATACGCAGTATTTT. Its protein is CASSQGAESTDTQYF.

The chain joins TRBV9 to TRBJ1-4, with D uncertain. CDR1 and CDR2 (germline): SGDLS, YYNGEE. Trimming shortened V by 0 bases and J by 8 bases, and 11 bases separated the two germline ends. This CDR3 contains 14 residues. The CDR3 nucleotides are TGTGCCAGCAGCGTAGGGCCCGGGAACGAAAAACTGTTTTTT. Protein sequence: CASSVGPGNEKLFF.

The rearrangement links TRBV9 to TRBJ1-1; no definite D call. The CDR3 loop spans 14 amino acids. V was shortened by 0 bases and J by 0 bases, with 6 bases between the two germline ends. Germline CDR1 and CDR2: SGDLS and YYNGEE. The CDR3 sequence: CASSVATVNTEAFF. In DNA, the CDR3 is TGTGCCAGCAGCGTAGCTACAGTGAACACTGAAGCTTTCTTT.